The T cell receptor beta chain under discussion was sequenced for a study of OX40 agonist ivuxolimab in advanced cancers. Profiling relied on immunoSEQ multiplex PCR, and the TCRdb table lists in-frame clones only, not all of them. The data contain almost 85,000 clones, approximately 86% of them seen just once; the ten biggest clones take up 6.5%. Trimming took 6 bases from V and 0 from J, leaving 29 bases between them. CDR1 GTSNPN and CDR2 SVGIG come from the germline V gene (reference sequence). The CDR3 has 19 residues. Exclusion applied to patients with autoimmune disease history or systemic immunosuppression. This clone was counted a single time. No antigen is known for it. Whole-study results and caveats: CD4+ and CD8+ blood T cells expanded clonally by week 6 at 0.1 to 3.0 mg/kg. Low levels of normalized T-cell clonal expansion also appeared in some nonresponders. Those patients achieving a partial response at 0.1-3.0 mg/kg showed among the lowest clonal expansion.

This TCR was recovered from an adult with an advanced solid tumor such as melanoma, head and neck, liver or kidney cancer. Sample: CD4+ or CD8+ T cells sorted from blood, taken in a trial of the OX40 agonist ivuxolimab. The chain joins TRBV30 to TRBJ1-1, with a weak D call TRBD1 (5 bases). This CDR3 is CACYRAQGPNKTMNTEAFF. CDR3 bases: TGTGCCTGCTATCGGGCCCAGGGTCCAAATAAAACGATGAACACTGAAGCTTTCTTT.